The T cell receptor beta chain under discussion was sequenced for a study of blood T cells in healthy people across ages. Study results and limitations: Because sorting was not performed, PBMCs prevented conclusive naive versus antigen-experienced comparison. Comparison with aged donors showed that long-lived donors had more naive CD4+ cells and higher diversity.

About this clonotype itself: What it binds is unknown. Relative to the germline gene, one junction end is altered; a read error may explain this.

They isolated at least 7 million PBMCs from each sample. Germline assignment: CDR1 SGHAT and CDR2 FQNNGV. This CDR3 region has 15 residues. The second PCR ran about 6 to 12 cycles with a sample-barcoded 5' primer and J-beta primers. TCRdb itself ran the 5' RACE reads through MiXCR, one entry per CDR3 protein. The sample records 700,000 to 950,000 distinct CDR3 sequences, roughly 64% being singletons. The chain combines TRBV11-2 with TRBJ1-2; 7 nucleotides match TRBD1. This clonotype originated in a man aged 25 to 40 in good health. The source material was blood. Written as DNA, the CDR3 is TGTGCCAGCGGCTTAGGAAAGGGGGCTGTCTATGGCTACACCTTC. It yields the protein CASGLGKGAVYGYTF.